This is a list of T cell receptor beta chains from one sample in a study of T-cell reconstitution after alpha-beta-depleted transplantation in children. Via MiXCR, TCRdb re-called the PCR reads, giving one row per CDR3 protein. Altogether around 960,000 distinct CDR3 sequences are present, about 30% being singletons, with the ten largest covering about 28%. The source material was PBMCs, mostly from graft donor cells, sampled 360 days after TCRalphabeta/CD19-depleted stem cell transplant. Receptors were obtained from a boy under two years old who had a stem cell transplant for SCID, so the T cells may come from the graft donor. CDR3s include the opening cysteine and the closing phenylalanine or tryptophan.

J gene	V gene	CDR3 protein
TRBJ2-3	TRBV20-1	CSSGGPSPPTDTQYF
TRBJ2-1	TRBV7-3	CASSPGQRGNEQFF
TRBJ2-7	TRBV18	CASSPPGQPTVNEQYF
TRBJ2-7	TRBV15	CATSRETNNYEQYF
TRBJ2-1	TRBV6-2/TRBV6-3	CASSSAVSYNEQFF
TRBJ2-3	TRBV5-1	CASSLASRREGKLYGTDTQYF
TRBJ2-5	TRBV20-1	CSACNPGLAGGWGETQYF
TRBJ2-1	TRBV5-1	CASSSTAGNFYVHEQFF
TRBJ2-3	TRBV10-3	CAISRTSGDTDTQYF
TRBJ2-1	TRBV27	CASSWTSGDWNEQFF
TRBJ1-2	TRBV7-8	CASSLVATFRDSLNYGYTF
TRBJ2-3	TRBV12-3/TRBV12-4	CASSSYLAGSTDTQYF
TRBJ2-2	TRBV5-5	CASSAGSFGELFF
TRBJ2-2	TRBV12-5	CASGSSATGELFF
TRBJ2-2	TRBV12-3/TRBV12-4	CASSLLAGAPGELFF
TRBJ2-1	TRBV5-1	CASTYRPYNEQFF
TRBJ2-7	TRBV5-1	CASSGQGYSYEQYF
TRBJ2-5	TRBV7-2	CASSLVGDRALETQYF
TRBJ2-2	TRBV27	CASSPWTSSTGELFF
TRBJ2-3	TRBV10-3	CAIRGPREDTQYF
TRBJ2-5	TRBV7-8	CASSPPGLAGGTQYF
TRBJ2-1	TRBV10-3	CAISQGTGGVDEQFF
TRBJ1-2	TRBV3-1	CASSHHTGDGYTF
TRBJ2-3	TRBV5-1	CASSRGLERTDTQYF
TRBJ2-1	TRBV7-8	CASSPQSGGLGEQFF
TRBJ2-3	TRBV19	CASRAAFGTSGTDTQYF